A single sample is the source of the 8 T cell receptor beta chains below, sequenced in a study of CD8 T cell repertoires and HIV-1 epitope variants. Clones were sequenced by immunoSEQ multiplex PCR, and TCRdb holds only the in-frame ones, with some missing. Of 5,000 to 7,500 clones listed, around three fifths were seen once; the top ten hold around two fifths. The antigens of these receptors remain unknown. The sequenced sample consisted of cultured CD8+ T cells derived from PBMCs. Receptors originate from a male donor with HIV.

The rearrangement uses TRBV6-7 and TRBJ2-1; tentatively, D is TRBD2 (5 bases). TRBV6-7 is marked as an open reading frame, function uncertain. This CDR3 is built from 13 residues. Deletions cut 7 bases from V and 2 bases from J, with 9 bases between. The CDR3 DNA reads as TGTGCCAGCATACAGCGGACCTACAATGAGCAGTTCTTC. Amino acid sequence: CASIQRTYNEQFF.

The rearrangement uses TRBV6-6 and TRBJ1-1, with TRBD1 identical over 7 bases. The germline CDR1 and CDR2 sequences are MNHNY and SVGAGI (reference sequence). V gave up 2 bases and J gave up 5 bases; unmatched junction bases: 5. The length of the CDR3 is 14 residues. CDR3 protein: CASSYATQGTEAFF. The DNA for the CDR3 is TGTGCCAGCAGTTACGCAACACAGGGGACTGAAGCTTTCTTT.

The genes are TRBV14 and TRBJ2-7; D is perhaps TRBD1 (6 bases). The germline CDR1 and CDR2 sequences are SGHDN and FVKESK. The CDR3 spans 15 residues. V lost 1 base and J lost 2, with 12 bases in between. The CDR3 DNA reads TGTGCCAGCAGCCAAGCGACCACAGGGACCTACGAGCAGTACTTC. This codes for CASSQATTGTYEQYF.

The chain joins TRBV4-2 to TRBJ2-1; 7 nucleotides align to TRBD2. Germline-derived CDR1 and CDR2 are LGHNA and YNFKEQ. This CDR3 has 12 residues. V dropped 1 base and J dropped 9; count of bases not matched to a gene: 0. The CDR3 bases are TGTGCCAGCAGCCAAGCGGGGGGTGAGCAGTTCTTC. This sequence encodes CASSQAGGEQFF.

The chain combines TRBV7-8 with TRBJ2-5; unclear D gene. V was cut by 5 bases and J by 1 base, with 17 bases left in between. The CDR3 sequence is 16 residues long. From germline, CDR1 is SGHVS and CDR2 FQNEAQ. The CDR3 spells CASSLYNRGPQETQYF. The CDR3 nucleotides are TGTGCCAGCAGCCTATACAACCGTGGGCCCCAAGAGACCCAGTACTTC.

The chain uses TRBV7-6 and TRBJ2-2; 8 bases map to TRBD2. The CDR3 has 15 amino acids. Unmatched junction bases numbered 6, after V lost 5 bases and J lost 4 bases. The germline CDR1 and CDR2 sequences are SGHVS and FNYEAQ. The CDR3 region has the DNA TGTGCCAGCAGCATACTAGCGGATCTCACCGGGGAGCTGTTTTTT. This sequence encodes CASSILADLTGELFF. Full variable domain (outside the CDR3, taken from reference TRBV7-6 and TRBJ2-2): GAGVSQSPRYKVTKRGQDVALRCDPISGHVSLYWYRQALGQGPEFLTYFNYEAQQDKSGLPNDRFSAERPEGSISTLTIQRTEQRDSAMYRCASSILADLTGELFFGEGSRLTVL.

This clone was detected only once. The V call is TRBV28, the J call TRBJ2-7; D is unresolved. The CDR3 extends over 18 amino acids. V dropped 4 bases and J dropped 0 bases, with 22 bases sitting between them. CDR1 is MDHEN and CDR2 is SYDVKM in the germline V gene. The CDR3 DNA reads TGTGCCAGCAGTTCAATCTATGTCAGGTCACTAAGCTCCTACGAGCAGTACTTC. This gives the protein CASSSIYVRSLSSYEQYF.

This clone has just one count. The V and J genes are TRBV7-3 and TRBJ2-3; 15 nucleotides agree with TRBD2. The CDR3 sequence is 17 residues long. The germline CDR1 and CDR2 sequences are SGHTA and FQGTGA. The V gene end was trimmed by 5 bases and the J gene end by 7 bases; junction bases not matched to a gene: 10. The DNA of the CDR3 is TGTGCCAGCAGCCCCACGGGGACTAGCGGGGGGCAGAATACGCAGTATTTT. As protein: CASSPTGTSGGQNTQYF.